Listed here are 31 T cell receptor beta chains from one sample, sequenced in a study of blood T cell repertoires in COVID-19. Measured with immunoSEQ multiplex PCR; TCRdb has only the in-frame clones, and not every one. Among 160,000 or so clones, approximately 80% were seen once, and the ten largest hold over 1.5%. The sequenced material came from peripheral blood. Receptors were obtained from a human donor in a cohort sampled during active COVID-19.

The rearrangement links TRBV9 to TRBJ2-2, with no clear D. There are 13 residues in the CDR3. Germline V gene lookup returns CDR1 SGDLS and CDR2 YYNGEE. V was cut by 2 bases and J by 8 bases, with 10 bases left in between. The CDR3 DNA sequence: TGTGCCAGCAGCGTTCCCCCCACTGGGGAGCTGTTTTTT. It translates to CASSVPPTGELFF. Complete variable domain (other parts from reference TRBV9 and TRBJ2-2): DSGVTQTPKHLITATGQRVTLRCSPRSGDLSVYWYQQSLDQGLQFLIQYYNGEERAKGNILERFSAQQFPDLHSELNLSSLELGDSALYFCASSVPPTGELFFGEGSRLTVL.

This chain uses TRBV10-3 with TRBJ1-2; 7 nucleotides align to TRBD1. Per the germline V gene, CDR1 is ENHRY and CDR2 is SYGVKD. The CDR3 covers 14 residues. Trimming took 4 bases from V and 2 from J; bases not matched to a gene: 4. CDR3: CAISVGTANYGYTF. CDR3 in DNA: TGTGCCATCAGTGTGGGGACAGCGAACTATGGCTACACCTTC.

V usage is TRBV24-1 and J usage is TRBJ1-5, with a possible D match to TRBD1 (6 bases). This CDR3 region has 15 residues. Germline-derived CDR1 and CDR2 are KGHDR and SFDVKD. V gave up 2 bases and J gave up 6 bases, with 13 bases separating them. The CDR3 region is CATSDSQGPGQPQHF. Written as DNA, the CDR3 is TGTGCCACCAGTGATTCACAGGGCCCCGGTCAGCCCCAGCATTTT.

The chain joins TRBV12-3 or TRBV12-4 to TRBJ2-7, with D possibly being TRBD2 (5 bases). Between the trimmed V and J ends, which lost 5 bases and 4 bases, there was a span of 12 bases. This CDR3 comprises 13 residues. Here the CDR3 DNA reads TGTGCCAGCAGTCCACGCCGAGGGTACGAGCAGTACTTC. Its protein product is CASSPRRGYEQYF.

This clone appeared once. The chain is built from TRBV18 and TRBJ2-7; possible D gene TRBD2, 5 bases. Germline values: CDR1 KGHSH, CDR2 LQKENI. The CDR3 length is 15 residues. The germline V and J ends were trimmed by 3 bases and 4 bases, with 16 bases remaining between them. DNA for the CDR3: TGTGCCAGCTCACCCCGGACTGGTTTTGCTTACGAGCAGTACTTC. Amino acids: CASSPRTGFAYEQYF.

The chain links TRBV3-1 (or the pseudogene TRBV3-2) to TRBJ2-3, with 7 bases aligning to TRBD1. V lost 4 bases and J lost 1; bases outside the gene matches: 5. The CDR3 is 15 residues long. Germline V gives CDR1 LGHDT, CDR2 YNNKEL (reference sequence). As DNA, the CDR3 is TGTGCCAGCAGCCTCGTTACAGGGGGCACAGATACGCAGTATTTT. Protein product: CASSLVTGGTDTQYF.

V usage is TRBV12-3 or TRBV12-4 and J usage is TRBJ1-1; 8 bases are shared with TRBD1. This CDR3 comprises 12 residues. V was pared by 5 bases and J by 8 bases, with 4 bases of the junction left unmatched. The CDR3 sequence is CASSPRDREAFF. The CDR3 nucleotides are TGTGCCAGCAGTCCTAGGGACAGGGAAGCTTTCTTT.

The CDR3: CASSFNGGMNNQPQHF. CDR3 DNA sequence: TGTGCCAGCAGCTTCAATGGAGGAATGAACAATCAGCCCCAGCATTTT. The chain is built from TRBV5-8 and TRBJ1-5; no definite D call. Trimming stripped 2 bases from V and 3 bases from J, with 15 bases between. Germline CDR1 is SGHTS and CDR2 is YDEGEE. CDR3 length equals 16 residues. Filled out from reference TRBV5-8 and TRBJ1-5, the complete variable domain reads EAGVTQSPTHLIKTRGQQATLRCSPISGHTSVYWYQQALGLGLQFLLWYDEGEERNRGNFPPRFSGRQFPNYSSELNVNALELEDSALYLCASSFNGGMNNQPQHFGDGTRLSIL.

The V and J genes are TRBV4-2 and TRBJ2-7; 8 nucleotides align to TRBD1. In germline, CDR1 is LGHNA, CDR2 YNFKEQ. Unmatched junction bases numbered 11, after V lost 0 bases and J lost 4 bases. The length of the CDR3 is 17 residues. CDR3 nucleotides: TGTGCCAGCAGCCAAGATCTTCCCGACAGGGGTCGGTACGAGCAGTACTTC. Translated: CASSQDLPDRGRYEQYF.

The rearrangement links TRBV7-2 to TRBJ1-4; D gene ambiguous. Trimming cost V 5 bases and J 0 bases, with 13 bases left between them. The CDR3 extends over 16 amino acids. The V gene's germline CDR1 is SGHTA and CDR2 FQGNSA. The DNA of the CDR3 is TGTGCCAGCAGCCTCATCCCGGGGACAACTAATGAAAAACTGTTTTTT. Protein product: CASSLIPGTTNEKLFF.

This rearrangement joins TRBV27 to TRBJ1-2; maybe TRBD1 (5 bases). The CDR3 loop spans 13 amino acids. The germline gives CDR1 MNHEY, CDR2 SMNVEV (reference sequence). The V gene lost 3 bases and the J gene lost 7 bases, with 12 bases spanning the gap. In DNA, the CDR3 is TGTGCCAGCAGTTTCTTCCAGGGATCTGGCTACACCTTC. It encodes CASSFFQGSGYTF.

On this clone itself: One end of the junction fails to match germline, which may point to a read error. The genes are TRBV3-1 (or the pseudogene TRBV3-2) and TRBJ1-3, with D tentatively TRBD1 (5 bases). CDR1 LGHDT and CDR2 YNNKEL come from the germline V gene (reference sequence). The CDR3 totals 17 residues. CDR3 nucleotide sequence: TGTGCCAACAGCCAAGAGCAGGGCCGGGGGTCTGGAAACACCATATATTTT. Its translation is CANSQEQGRGSGNTIYF.

The rearrangement uses TRBV5-4 and TRBJ1-1; D is perhaps TRBD1 (6 bases). Germline V CDR1 and CDR2: SGHNT, YYREEE (reference sequence). Trimming removed 4 bases from V and 1 base from J, with 14 bases in between. The CDR3 has 15 amino acids. The chain's CDR3 is CASSPPGVSNTEAFF. DNA for the CDR3: TGTGCCAGCAGCCCGCCAGGGGTTTCGAACACTGAAGCTTTCTTT.

The V and J genes are TRBV28 and TRBJ2-5; TRBD1 matches 9 bases. The CDR3 spans 16 residues. V lost 2 bases and J lost 5; bases outside the gene matches: 9. Germline lookup yields CDR1 MDHEN and CDR2 SYDVKM. CDR3 loop: CASSLGTGPGRETQYF. The CDR3 DNA reads as TGTGCCAGCAGTTTAGGGACAGGGCCGGGGCGCGAGACCCAGTACTTC.

In this sample, this clone turned up once. The rearrangement joins TRBV4-3 to TRBJ2-1, with 10 positions matching TRBD1. The CDR3 covers 15 residues. Unmatched junction bases numbered 5, after V lost 4 bases and J lost 5 bases. Germline assignment: CDR1 LGHNA and CDR2 YSLEER. DNA of the CDR3: TGCGCCAGCAGCCCGGGACAGGGGCGCCACAATGAGCAGTTCTTC. Translating gives CASSPGQGRHNEQFF.

The chain couples TRBV5-6 to TRBJ2-7; 8 bases align to TRBD2. V dropped 0 bases and J dropped 6; count of bases not matched to a gene: 8. This CDR3 comprises 15 residues. Germline lookup yields CDR1 SGHDT and CDR2 YYEEEE. CDR3 DNA sequence: TGTGCCAGCAGCTTGGCGGAAAGGCTAGCGGGCGAGCAGTACTTC. Translating gives CASSLAERLAGEQYF.

V gene TRBV7-8 combines with J gene TRBJ2-1; TRBD2 agrees at 10 bases. V dropped 3 bases and J dropped 4; count of bases not matched to a gene: 12. The CDR3 is 18 amino acids. Per the germline V gene, CDR1 is SGHVS and CDR2 is FQNEAQ. This CDR3 is CASSLALAGALDYNEQFF. In DNA form, the CDR3 reads TGTGCCAGCAGCTTGGCGCTAGCGGGAGCGCTGGATTACAATGAGCAGTTCTTC. Based on the CDR3 plus reference TRBV7-8 and TRBJ2-1, the full variable domain is GAGVSQSPRYKVAKRGQDVALRCDPISGHVSLFWYQQALGQGPEFLTYFQNEAQLDKSGLPSDRFFAERPEGSVSTLKIQRTQQEDSAVYLCASSLALAGALDYNEQFFGPGTRLTVL.

This chain connects TRBV18 to TRBJ1-4; 8 nucleotides align to TRBD1. The CDR3 loop spans 13 amino acids. Germline CDR1 reads KGHSH; CDR2 reads LQKENI. The V segment lost 3 bases and the J segment 8 bases; nucleotides outside the gene matches: 2. Here the CDR3 reads CASSPDRVEKLFF. The CDR3 region has the DNA TGTGCCAGCTCACCGGACAGGGTCGAAAAACTGTTTTTT.

This clone has only a few counts. The J gene is TRBJ1-5, the V gene TRBV19, with D maybe TRBD1 (5 bases). V lost 5 bases and J lost 7, with 30 bases in between. Germline V lookup: CDR1 LNHDA, CDR2 SQIVND (reference sequence). The CDR3 extends over 19 amino acids. CDR3 sequence reads: CASSGDPPGLTSGRQPQHF. The DNA for the CDR3 is TGTGCCAGTAGTGGGGACCCTCCGGGACTCACTTCGGGACGCCAGCCCCAGCATTTT.

This chain links TRBV7-2 with TRBJ2-1; D perhaps matches TRBD2 (6 bases). Deletions cut 5 bases from V and 10 bases from J, with 15 bases between. Germline CDR1 and CDR2: SGHTA and FQGNSA. This CDR3 has 13 residues. For the CDR3, the DNA is TGTGCCAGCAGCCCCCGCGGGGCGGGAGAGCAGTTCTTC. Residues: CASSPRGAGEQFF.

This sequence joins TRBV9 and TRBJ1-5; D is undetermined. The CDR3 runs to 15 residues. V was pared by 0 bases and J by 0 bases, with 7 bases between. Germline loops: CDR1 SGDLS, CDR2 YYNGEE. CDR3 loop: CASSVGETSNQPQHF. Written as DNA, the CDR3 is TGTGCCAGCAGCGTAGGAGAAACTAGCAATCAGCCCCAGCATTTT.

CDR3 sequence: CASSDTGKNTEAFF. The CDR3 DNA reads as TGCGCCAGCAGTGATACGGGGAAGAACACTGAAGCTTTCTTT. The rearrangement links TRBV10-1 to TRBJ1-1; D remains ambiguous. Between the trimmed V and J ends, which lost 3 bases and 1 base, there was a span of 9 bases. Germline CDR1 and CDR2: WNHNN and SYGVQD (reference sequence). The CDR3 extends over 14 amino acids.

In its sample, this clone was seen a few times. The chain is built from TRBV3-1 (or the pseudogene TRBV3-2) and TRBJ1-2, with D tentatively TRBD1 (5 bases). V was clipped by 1 base and J by 5 bases, with 14 bases between them. The germline gives CDR1 LGHDT, CDR2 YNNKEL (reference sequence). The CDR3 sequence is 15 residues long. The CDR3 loop is CASSQGLRTNYGYTF. Written as DNA, the CDR3 is TGTGCCAGCAGCCAAGGTCTTCGGACAAATTATGGCTACACCTTC.

V is TRBV19 and J is TRBJ2-7, with 11 bases that match TRBD2. With V trimmed by 5 bases and J by 0 bases, 9 bases remained unmatched. CDR3 length: 17 amino acids. The germline V gene encodes CDR1 LNHDA and CDR2 SQIVND (reference sequence). CDR3 loop: CASSPRGSGRASYEQYF. The CDR3 DNA is TGTGCCAGTAGTCCCCGGGGTAGCGGGAGGGCCTCCTACGAGCAGTACTTC.

V usage is TRBV7-3 and J usage is TRBJ2-7; perhaps TRBD1 as D (6 bases). The CDR3 consists of 14 residues. V lost 5 bases and J lost 5, with 16 bases in between. Per the germline V gene, CDR1 is SGHTA and CDR2 is FQGTGA. This chain's CDR3 is CASSPTGFGDEQYF. The CDR3 coding sequence is TGTGCCAGCAGCCCAACAGGGTTTGGAGACGAGCAGTACTTC.

V gene TRBV19 combines with J gene TRBJ1-1; 8 bases fit TRBD1. Germline CDR1 reads LNHDA; CDR2 reads SQIVND (reference sequence). The CDR3 spans 13 residues. The ends lost 6 bases at V and 5 bases at J; junction bases unmatched: 5. In nucleotides, the CDR3 is TGTGCCAGTAGAGACAGGGGTCGGACTGAAGCTTTCTTT. Protein: CASRDRGRTEAFF.

The rearrangement uses TRBV6-5 and TRBJ1-5; D is ambiguous. Germline loops: CDR1 MNHEY, CDR2 SVGAGI. Trimming left V 0 bases short and J 2 bases short, with 8 bases between. This CDR3 spans 15 amino acids. The CDR3 nucleotides are TGTGCCAGCAGTTACTCTTGGGCAGGCAATCAGCCCCAGCATTTT. It codes for CASSYSWAGNQPQHF.

CDR3 nucleotide sequence: TGTGCCAGCAGTCCCGGACTAGCGGGGGAGGACATTCAGTACTTC. It translates to CASSPGLAGEDIQYF. This sequence joins TRBV27 and TRBJ2-4, with 13 bases aligning to TRBD2. J lost 8 bases, V lost 5 bases, and 6 bases had no gene match. Germline-derived CDR1 and CDR2 are MNHEY and SMNVEV (reference sequence). The CDR3 consists of 15 residues.

This clone was observed once. The chain recombines TRBV3-1 (or the pseudogene TRBV3-2) with TRBJ2-7; no reliable D call. The CDR3 spans 15 residues. The V gene lost 1 base and the J gene lost 1 base, with 11 bases spanning the gap. Germline V gene data show CDR1 as LGHDT and CDR2 as YNNKEL (reference sequence). The CDR3 region has the DNA TGTGCCAGCAGCCAAGGCGCTATGACTTCCTACGAGCAGTACTTC. The encoded protein is CASSQGAMTSYEQYF.

The sample holds one count of this clone. The chain combines TRBV19 with TRBJ1-5, with D tentatively TRBD1 (5 bases). The V end lost 2 bases, the J end lost 7 bases, and 15 bases lay between the germline ends. Germline CDR1 and CDR2: LNHDA and SQIVND (reference sequence). This CDR3 is built from 15 residues. CDR3 residues: CASSIMDGGTQPQHF. In DNA form, the CDR3 reads TGTGCCAGTAGTATAATGGACGGAGGGACCCAGCCCCAGCATTTT. The entire variable domain, with the rest obtained from reference TRBV19 and TRBJ1-5, is as follows: DGGITQSPKYLFRKEGQNVTLSCEQNLNHDAMYWYRQDPGQGLRLIYYSQIVNDFQKGDIAEGYSVSREKKESFPLTVTSAQKNPTAFYLCASSIMDGGTQPQHFGDGTRLSIL.

V gene TRBV6-5 combines with J gene TRBJ1-3; 7 nucleotides agree with TRBD1. CDR1 is MNHEY and CDR2 is SVGAGI in the germline V gene. The CDR3 sequence is 14 residues long. Unmatched junction bases numbered 6, after V lost 6 bases and J lost 4 bases. This CDR3 is CASRETGKGNTIYF. The DNA of the CDR3 is TGTGCCAGCAGAGAGACAGGGAAGGGAAACACCATATATTTT.